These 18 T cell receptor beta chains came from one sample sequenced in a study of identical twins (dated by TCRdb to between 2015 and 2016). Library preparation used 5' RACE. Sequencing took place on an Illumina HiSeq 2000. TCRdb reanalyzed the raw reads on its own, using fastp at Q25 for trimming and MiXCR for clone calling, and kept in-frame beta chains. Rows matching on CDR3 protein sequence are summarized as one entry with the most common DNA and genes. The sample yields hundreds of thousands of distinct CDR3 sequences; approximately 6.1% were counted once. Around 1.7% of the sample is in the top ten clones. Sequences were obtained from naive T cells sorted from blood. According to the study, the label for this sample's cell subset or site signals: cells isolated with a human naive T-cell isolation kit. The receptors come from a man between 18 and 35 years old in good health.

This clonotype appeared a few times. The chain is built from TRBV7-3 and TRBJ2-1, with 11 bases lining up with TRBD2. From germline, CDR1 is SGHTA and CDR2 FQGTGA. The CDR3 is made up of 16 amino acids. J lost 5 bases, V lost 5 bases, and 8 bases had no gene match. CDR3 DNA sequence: TGTGCCAGCAGCCAATACGGGACTAGCGGAGACAATGAGCAGTTCTTC. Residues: CASSQYGTSGDNEQFF.

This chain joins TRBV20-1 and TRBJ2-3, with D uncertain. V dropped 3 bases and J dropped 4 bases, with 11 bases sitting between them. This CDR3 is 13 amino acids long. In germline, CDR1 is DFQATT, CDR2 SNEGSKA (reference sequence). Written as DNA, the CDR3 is TGCAGTGCTAGCAGAGCGCGCGCAGATACGCAGTATTTT. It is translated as CSASRARADTQYF.

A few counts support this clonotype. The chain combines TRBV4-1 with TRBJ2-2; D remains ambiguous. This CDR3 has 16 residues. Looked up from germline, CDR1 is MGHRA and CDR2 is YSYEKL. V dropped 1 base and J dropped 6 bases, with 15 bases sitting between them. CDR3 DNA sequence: TGCGCCAGCAGCCAAGGGATAGGGAAAGTCCCCGGGGAGCTGTTTTTT. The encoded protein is CASSQGIGKVPGELFF.

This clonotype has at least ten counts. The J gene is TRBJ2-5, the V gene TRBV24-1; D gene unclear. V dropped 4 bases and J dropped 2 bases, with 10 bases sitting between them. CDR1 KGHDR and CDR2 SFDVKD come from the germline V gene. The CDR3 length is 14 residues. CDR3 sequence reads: CATSDPLVQETQYF. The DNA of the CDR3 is TGTGCCACCAGTGACCCGCTAGTGCAAGAGACCCAGTACTTC.

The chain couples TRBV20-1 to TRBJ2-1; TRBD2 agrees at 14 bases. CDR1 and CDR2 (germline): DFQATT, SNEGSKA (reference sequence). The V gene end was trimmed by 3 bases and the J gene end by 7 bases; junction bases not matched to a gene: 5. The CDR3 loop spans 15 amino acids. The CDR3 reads CSARVTSGRGNEQFF. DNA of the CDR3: TGCAGTGCTAGGGTGACTAGCGGGAGGGGTAATGAGCAGTTCTTC.

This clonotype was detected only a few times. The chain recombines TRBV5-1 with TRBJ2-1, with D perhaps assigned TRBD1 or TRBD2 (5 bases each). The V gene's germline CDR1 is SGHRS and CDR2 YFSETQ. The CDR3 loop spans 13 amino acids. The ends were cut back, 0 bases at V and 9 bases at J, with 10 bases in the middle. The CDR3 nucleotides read TGCGCCAGCAGCTTGGTCTTGGGGGTTGAGCAGTTCTTC. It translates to CASSLVLGVEQFF.

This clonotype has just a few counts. The CDR3 nucleotides are TGTGCCAGCAGAGAGACAGGATTAGAGACCCAGTACTTC. Amino acid sequence: CASRETGLETQYF. The rearrangement joins TRBV7-2 to TRBJ2-5; possible D gene TRBD1, 6 bases. Germline values: CDR1 SGHTA, CDR2 FQGNSA. The CDR3 has 13 amino acids. V lost 6 bases, J lost 4 bases, and 12 bases lay in between. The full variable domain, in which reference TRBV7-2 and TRBJ2-5 provide the parts outside the CDR3, is GAGVSQSPSNKVTEKGKDVELRCDPISGHTALYWYRQSLGQGLEFLIYFQGNSAPDKSGLPSDRFSAERTGGSVSTLTIQRTQQEDSAVYLCASRETGLETQYFGPGTRLLVL.

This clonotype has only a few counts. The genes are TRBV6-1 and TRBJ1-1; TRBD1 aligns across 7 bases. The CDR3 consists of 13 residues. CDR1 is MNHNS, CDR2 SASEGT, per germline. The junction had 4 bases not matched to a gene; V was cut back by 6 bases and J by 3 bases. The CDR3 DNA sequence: TGTGCCAGCAGGAGGGGGACAGACACTGAAGCTTTCTTT. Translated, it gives CASRRGTDTEAFF.

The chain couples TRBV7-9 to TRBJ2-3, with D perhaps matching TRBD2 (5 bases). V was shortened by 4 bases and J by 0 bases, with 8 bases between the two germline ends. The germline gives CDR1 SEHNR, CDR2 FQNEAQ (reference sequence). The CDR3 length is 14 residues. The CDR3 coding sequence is TGTGCCAGCAGCTACGGGATGAGCACAGATACGCAGTATTTT. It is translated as CASSYGMSTDTQYF.

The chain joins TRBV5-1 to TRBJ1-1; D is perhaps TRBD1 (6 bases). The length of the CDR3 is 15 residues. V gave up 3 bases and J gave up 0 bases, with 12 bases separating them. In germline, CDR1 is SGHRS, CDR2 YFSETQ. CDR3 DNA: TGCGCCAGCAGCTACTTGACAGGAGTGAACACTGAAGCTTTCTTT. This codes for CASSYLTGVNTEAFF. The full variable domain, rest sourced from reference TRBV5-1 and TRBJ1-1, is KAGVTQTPRYLIKTRGQQVTLSCSPISGHRSVSWYQQTPGQGLQFLFEYFSETQRNKGNFPGRFSGRQFSNSRSEMNVSTLELGDSALYLCASSYLTGVNTEAFFGQGTRLTVV.

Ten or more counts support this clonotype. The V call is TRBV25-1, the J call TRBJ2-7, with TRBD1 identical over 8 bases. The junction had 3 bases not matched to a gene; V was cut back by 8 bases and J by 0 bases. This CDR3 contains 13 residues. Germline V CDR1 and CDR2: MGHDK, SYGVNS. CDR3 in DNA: TGTGCCAGCCTAGGACAGGGCTCCTACGAGCAGTACTTC. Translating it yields CASLGQGSYEQYF.

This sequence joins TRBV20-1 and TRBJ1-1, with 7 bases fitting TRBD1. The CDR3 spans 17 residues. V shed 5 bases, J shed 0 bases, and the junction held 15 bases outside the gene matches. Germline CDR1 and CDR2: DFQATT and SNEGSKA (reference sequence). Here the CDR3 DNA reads TGCAGTGCTCGGGTCCCAGGGGGGACCTCCATGAACACTGAAGCTTTCTTT. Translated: CSARVPGGTSMNTEAFF.

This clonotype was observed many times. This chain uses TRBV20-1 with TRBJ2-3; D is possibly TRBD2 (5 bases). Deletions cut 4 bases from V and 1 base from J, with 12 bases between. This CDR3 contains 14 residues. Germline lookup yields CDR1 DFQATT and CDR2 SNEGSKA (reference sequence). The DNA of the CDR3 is TGCAGTGCTACAAGCGGAGCCGGCACAGATACGCAGTATTTT. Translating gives CSATSGAGTDTQYF.

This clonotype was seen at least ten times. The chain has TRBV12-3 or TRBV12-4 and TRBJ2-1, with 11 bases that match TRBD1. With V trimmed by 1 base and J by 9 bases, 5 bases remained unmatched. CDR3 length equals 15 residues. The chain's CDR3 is CASSLEGTGGSEQFF. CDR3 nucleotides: TGTGCCAGCAGTTTAGAAGGGACAGGGGGATCTGAGCAGTTCTTC.

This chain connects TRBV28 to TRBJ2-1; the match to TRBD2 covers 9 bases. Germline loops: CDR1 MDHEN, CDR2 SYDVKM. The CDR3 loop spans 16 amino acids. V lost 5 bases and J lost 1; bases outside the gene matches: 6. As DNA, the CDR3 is TGTGCCAGCAGTCATGCTGCGGGAGGGTCCTACAATGAGCAGTTCTTC. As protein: CASSHAAGGSYNEQFF. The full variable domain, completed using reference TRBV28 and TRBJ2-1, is DVKVTQSSRYLVKRTGEKVFLECVQDMDHENMFWYRQDPGLGLRLIYFSYDVKMKEKGDIPEGYSVSREKKERFSLILESASTNQTSMYLCASSHAAGGSYNEQFFGPGTRLTVL.

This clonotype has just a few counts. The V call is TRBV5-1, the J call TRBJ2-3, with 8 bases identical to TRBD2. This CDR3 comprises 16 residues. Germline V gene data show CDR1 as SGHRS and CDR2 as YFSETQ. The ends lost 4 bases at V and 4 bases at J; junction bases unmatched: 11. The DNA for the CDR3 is TGCGCCAGCAGCCCCGGAGTACTGACTAGCGCAGATACGCAGTATTTT. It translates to CASSPGVLTSADTQYF.

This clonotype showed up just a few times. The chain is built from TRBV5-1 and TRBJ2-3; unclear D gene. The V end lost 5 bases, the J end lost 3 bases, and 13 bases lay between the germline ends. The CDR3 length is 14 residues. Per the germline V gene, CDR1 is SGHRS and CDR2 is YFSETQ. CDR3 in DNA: TGCGCCAGCAGACTCGAGTTTGGTACAGATACGCAGTATTTT. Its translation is CASRLEFGTDTQYF.

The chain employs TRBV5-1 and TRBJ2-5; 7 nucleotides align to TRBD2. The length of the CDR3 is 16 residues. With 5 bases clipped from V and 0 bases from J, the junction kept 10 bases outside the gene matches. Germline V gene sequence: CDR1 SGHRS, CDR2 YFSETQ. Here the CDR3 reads CASRTGGSLYQETQYF. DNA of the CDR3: TGCGCCAGCAGAACCGGGGGGAGCCTGTACCAAGAGACCCAGTACTTC.